A single sample is the source of the 26 T cell receptor beta chains below, sequenced in a study of neurological immune-mediated disorders. TCRdb re-called the 5' RACE reads through MiXCR, storing one row per CDR3 protein. The profile shows 80,000 to 95,000 distinct CDR3 sequences, around 3.4% of them singletons. Source material: PBMCs. The receptors were sampled from a woman between 50 and 59 years old with multiple sclerosis.

This clonotype was recorded at least ten times. V and J are TRBV5-1 and TRBJ2-5; TRBD1 matches 7 bases. Germline lookup yields CDR1 SGHRS and CDR2 YFSETQ. The CDR3 is made up of 15 amino acids. The ends lost 3 bases at V and 5 bases at J; junction bases unmatched: 10. The CDR3 DNA reads TGCGCCAGCAGCTCGACAGGGACCCGTGGGGAGACCCAGTACTTC. As protein: CASSSTGTRGETQYF.

At least ten counts were recorded for this clonotype. The chain links TRBV20-1 to TRBJ2-1, with D maybe TRBD1 (6 bases). Germline CDR1 reads DFQATT; CDR2 reads SNEGSKA (reference sequence). The V end lost 3 bases, the J end lost 0 bases, and 12 bases lay between the germline ends. CDR3 length: 15 amino acids. The CDR3 bases are TGCAGTGCTAGCATTGGGACATACTCCTACAATGAGCAGTTCTTC. It is translated as CSASIGTYSYNEQFF.

With respect to this clonotype: Possible read error: a much larger clone is one base away. The CDR3 region has the DNA TGTGCCAGCAGCGTAACGACAGGGGAGGGCAATCAGCCCCAGAATTTT. Its protein product is CASSVTTGEGNQPQNF. This chain links TRBV7-8 with TRBJ1-5, with TRBD1 identical over 8 bases. CDR1 and CDR2 from the germline V gene are SGHVS and FQNEAQ. The CDR3 extends over 16 amino acids. Using reference TRBV7-8 and TRBJ1-5 for the parts outside the CDR3, the full variable domain is GAGVSQSPRYKVAKRGQDVALRCDPISGHVSLFWYQQALGQGPEFLTYFQNEAQLDKSGLPSDRFFAERPEGSVSTLKIQRTQQEDSAVYLCASSVTTGEGNQPQNFGDGTRLSIL.

The chain employs TRBV15 and TRBJ2-7; D may be TRBD1 or TRBD2 (6 bases each). The V end lost 9 bases, the J end lost 3 bases, and 27 bases lay between the germline ends. Germline V gene data show CDR1 as LNHNV and CDR2 as YYDKDF (reference sequence). The CDR3 runs to 17 residues. This CDR3 is CATARGQWRDAGYEQYF. CDR3 nucleotides: TGTGCCACTGCGCGCGGACAGTGGAGGGATGCTGGCTACGAGCAGTACTTC.

This clonotype was recorded at least ten times. The genes are TRBV3-1 and TRBJ2-1; D perhaps matches TRBD2 (7 bases). Germline V gene lookup returns CDR1 LGHDT and CDR2 YNNKEL (reference sequence). The V end lost 0 bases, the J end lost 15 bases, and 15 bases lay between the germline ends. This CDR3 region has 13 residues. CDR3 nucleotides: TGTGCCAGCAGCCAAGATCCGGCGGGGGCGCGGTTCTTC. Residues: CASSQDPAGARFF.

At least ten counts were recorded for this clonotype. The rearrangement joins TRBV19 to TRBJ2-3; no clear D. Between the trimmed V and J ends, which lost 7 bases and 0 bases, there was a span of 11 bases. The CDR3 consists of 14 residues. From germline, CDR1 is LNHDA and CDR2 SQIVND (reference sequence). The CDR3: CASTPPGSTDTQYF. The CDR3 DNA follows: TGTGCCAGTACCCCCCCGGGCAGCACAGATACGCAGTATTTT.

This clonotype was counted ten times or more. J is TRBJ1-1 and V is TRBV6-2 or TRBV6-3; D not resolved. V lost 1 base and J lost 4, with 7 bases in between. The germline V gene encodes CDR1 MNHEY and CDR2 SVGEGT. The CDR3 has 13 residues. CDR3 sequence: CASSYLVGTEAFF. CDR3 nucleotide sequence: TGTGCCAGCAGTTACTTGGTGGGCACTGAAGCTTTCTTT.

This clonotype appeared a few times. In DNA form, the CDR3 reads TGTGCCAGCAGCTTAGCACGGTCTGCTGAAGCTTTCTTT. Translated, it gives CASSLARSAEAFF. J is TRBJ1-1 and V is TRBV7-9; D gene uncertain. The CDR3 is 13 residues long. V was trimmed by 0 bases and J by 6 bases, leaving 8 bases between them. The germline V gene has CDR1 SEHNR and CDR2 FQNEAQ (reference sequence).

This clonotype was observed at least ten times. The chain employs TRBV20-1 and TRBJ1-3, with D tentatively TRBD1 (5 bases). CDR1 DFQATT and CDR2 SNEGSKA come from the germline V gene (reference sequence). V lost 3 bases, J lost 4 bases, and 13 bases lay in between. The CDR3 runs to 14 residues. CDR3 sequence reads: CSASGGFSGNTIYF. CDR3 nucleotides: TGCAGTGCTAGCGGGGGATTCTCAGGAAACACCATATATTTT.

In this sample, this clonotype turned up many times. The J gene is TRBJ2-1, the V gene TRBV6-2 or TRBV6-3; D perhaps matches TRBD2 (6 bases). The CDR3 is 15 amino acids. Deletions cut 6 bases from V and 0 bases from J, with 12 bases between. Germline V gene data show CDR1 as MNHEY and CDR2 as SVGEGT. The CDR3 spells CASRFGGSSYNEQFF. CDR3 bases: TGTGCCAGCAGATTTGGGGGGAGCTCCTACAATGAGCAGTTCTTC.

This clonotype was counted between two and nine times. Given a much more abundant clone one base away, this may be a read error. This chain joins TRBV11-1 and TRBJ2-7; the D is unclear. The germline gives CDR1 SGHAT, CDR2 FQDESV (reference sequence). V gave up 5 bases and J gave up 5 bases, with 19 bases separating them. The CDR3 spans 15 residues. CDR3 in DNA: TGTGCCAGCAGCCAAGAAGGTTCCAGGTCTGACGAGCAGTACTTC. The encoded protein is CASSQEGSRSDEQYF.

Ten or more counts support this clonotype. This chain connects TRBV7-9 to TRBJ2-7; 9 bases match TRBD1. CDR3 length: 15 amino acids. Germline V CDR1 and CDR2: SEHNR, FQNEAQ (reference sequence). V trimming: 5 bases; J trimming: 0 bases; junction bases outside the gene matches: 5. CDR3 DNA: TGTGCCAGCAGCCCAAACAGGGGGCCCTCCTACGAGCAGTACTTC. Its protein product is CASSPNRGPSYEQYF.

This clonotype was picked up many times. This chain joins TRBV6-4 and TRBJ1-2; a weak D match, TRBD1 (6 bases). CDR3 length: 15 residues. In germline, CDR1 is MRHNA, CDR2 SNTAGT. The V end lost 0 bases, the J end lost 6 bases, and 14 bases lay between the germline ends. The CDR3: CASSDSVAGGHGYTF. The CDR3, as DNA: TGTGCCAGCAGTGACTCTGTGGCTGGGGGCCATGGCTACACCTTC.

This clonotype was observed many times. The chain carries TRBV5-1 and TRBJ2-1, with 8 bases that match TRBD1. The ends lost 0 bases at V and 0 bases at J; junction bases unmatched: 11. Germline V gene data show CDR1 as SGHRS and CDR2 as YFSETQ. CDR3 length equals 19 residues. For the CDR3, the DNA is TGCGCCAGCAGCTTGGATGGTGACAGGGGAATATCCTCCTACAATGAGCAGTTCTTC. It is translated as CASSLDGDRGISSYNEQFF. The full variable domain, rest sourced from reference TRBV5-1 and TRBJ2-1, is KAGVTQTPRYLIKTRGQQVTLSCSPISGHRSVSWYQQTPGQGLQFLFEYFSETQRNKGNFPGRFSGRQFSNSRSEMNVSTLELGDSALYLCASSLDGDRGISSYNEQFFGPGTRLTVL.

This clonotype was detected many times. The rearrangement joins TRBV11-2 to TRBJ1-6; D uncertain. Germline CDR1 reads SGHAT; CDR2 reads FQNNGV. There are 15 residues in the CDR3. Trimming pared 3 bases from V and 0 bases from J, leaving 6 bases between. CDR3 loop: CASSLRSSYNSPLHF. As DNA, the CDR3 is TGTGCCAGCAGCTTGCGTAGCTCCTATAATTCACCCCTCCACTTT.

This clonotype came up once. One end of the junction is discordant with germline, which a read error may explain. The chain joins TRBV7-6 to TRBJ2-7, with D unclear. The CDR3 consists of 12 residues. CDR1 and CDR2 (germline): SGHVS, FNYEAQ. The CDR3 sequence: CDSSFTSGEQYF. CDR3 nucleotides: TGTGACAGCAGCTTCACCAGTGGGGAGCAGTACTTC.

This clonotype was detected ten times or more. The chain has TRBV12-3 or TRBV12-4 and TRBJ2-2; 9 positions match TRBD1. Losses at the gene ends were 8 bases for V and 7 bases for J; bases not matched to a gene: 11. The CDR3 runs 15 residues. The CDR3 loop is CASHLRQGGSGELFF. The CDR3 DNA reads TGTGCCAGCCACCTCCGACAGGGGGGAAGCGGGGAGCTGTTTTTT.

The sample holds many counts of this clonotype. The rearrangement joins TRBV11-2 to TRBJ1-6; D unclear. This CDR3 has 12 amino acids. Germline CDR1 SGHAT, CDR2 FQNNGV. Trimming removed 3 bases at V and 12 bases at J, with 9 bases between. Here the CDR3 reads CASSFRVGPLHF. The CDR3 DNA follows: TGTGCCAGCAGCTTCCGGGTGGGACCCCTCCACTTT.

This clonotype was observed at least ten times. The chain links TRBV10-3 to TRBJ1-6; 7 positions match TRBD1. Germline CDR1 ENHRY, CDR2 SYGVKD. Trimming cost V 3 bases and J 7 bases; bases outside gene matches: 6. This CDR3 is built from 15 residues. The CDR3 here is CAISEPTGFNSPLHF. CDR3 bases: TGTGCCATCAGTGAACCGACAGGGTTCAATTCACCCCTCCACTTT.

This clonotype was counted ten times or more. The chain recombines TRBV9 with TRBJ1-3, with no clear D. The germline V gene has CDR1 SGDLS and CDR2 YYNGEE. The V end lost 3 bases, the J end lost 0 bases, and 13 bases lay between the germline ends. This CDR3 region has 16 residues. The CDR3 DNA is TGTGCCAGCAGCGAGACCCCCGGGCCCTCTGGAAACACCATATATTTT. Protein: CASSETPGPSGNTIYF.

This clonotype was detected ten times or more. The chain joins TRBV29-1 to TRBJ1-4, with a possible D match to TRBD1 (5 bases). The length of the CDR3 is 12 residues. V shed 4 bases and J shed 6 bases, with 9 bases lying between them. CDR1 SQVTM and CDR2 ANQGSEA come from the germline V gene. CDR3 residues: CSVVSRDEKLFF. The CDR3 nucleotides read TGCAGCGTTGTTTCCAGGGATGAAAAACTGTTTTTT.

This clonotype was detected many times. The V and J genes are TRBV25-1 and TRBJ1-5, with D perhaps matching TRBD1 (5 bases). This CDR3 is built from 14 residues. V was shortened by 5 bases and J by 4 bases, with 12 bases between the two germline ends. Germline V gene data show CDR1 as MGHDK and CDR2 as SYGVNS. The CDR3 region has the DNA TGTGCCAGCAGTCCGGGGGGGATAAATCAGCCCCAGCATTTT. Its translation is CASSPGGINQPQHF.

The table lists this clonotype with many counts. The CDR3 loop reads CSASRGGTDTQYF. CDR3 bases: TGCAGTGCTAGTCGCGGGGGCACAGATACGCAGTATTTT. The V and J genes are TRBV20-1 and TRBJ2-3, with a weak D call TRBD2 (6 bases). CDR1 and CDR2 (germline): DFQATT, SNEGSKA (reference sequence). Trimming removed 3 bases from V and 1 base from J, with 8 bases in between. This CDR3 has 13 amino acids.

This clonotype was counted ten times or more. The chain has TRBV5-1 and TRBJ2-6; no clear D gene. Trimming removed 4 bases at V and 7 bases at J, with 15 bases between. CDR3 length: 15 amino acids. Germline CDR1 SGHRS, CDR2 YFSETQ. This CDR3 is CASSPNLIGANVLTF. Written as DNA, the CDR3 is TGCGCCAGCAGCCCCAACCTCATCGGAGCCAACGTCCTGACTTTC.

This clonotype was picked up many times. The chain links TRBV7-2 to TRBJ2-1; D perhaps matches TRBD1 (6 bases). V shed 5 bases and J shed 2 bases, with 13 bases lying between them. This CDR3 has 15 residues. Germline values: CDR1 SGHTA, CDR2 FQGNSA. This chain's CDR3 is CASSPSGVTYNEQFF. The CDR3 coding sequence is TGTGCCAGCAGCCCCTCAGGGGTAACCTACAATGAGCAGTTCTTC.

In this sample, this clonotype turned up many times. V gene TRBV28 combines with J gene TRBJ1-2, with D maybe TRBD1 (6 bases). Germline CDR1 MDHEN, CDR2 SYDVKM. V was pared by 7 bases and J by 7 bases, with 16 bases between. The CDR3 length is 13 residues. The CDR3 region has the DNA TGTGCCAGCACCGGACAGAGGATAGGTGGCTACACCTTC. Its translation is CASTGQRIGGYTF.